The rows below give T cell receptor beta chains drawn from one sample of a study of T cells in Graves' hyperthyroidism and ophthalmopathy. TCRdb passed the multiplex PCR reads through MiXCR, listing each CDR3 protein once. The table shows around 660,000 distinct CDR3 sequences, with just under 45% occurring only once. The sample consisted of peripheral blood or thyroid tissue (not recorded which). The receptor source for this set is an adult man with Graves' disease, either hyperthyroidism or ophthalmopathy (not recorded which). The conserved cysteine and the conserved F or W are not part of the CDR3 here. A D gene is named only where the DNA matches it firmly.

D gene: NA; J gene: TRBJ2-2; V gene: TRBV29-1; CDR3 protein: SVSTGRAGWNGELF
D gene: NA; J gene: TRBJ1-2; V gene: TRBV7-8; CDR3 protein: ASSPEGQGRGGYT
D gene: TRBD1; J gene: TRBJ1-2; V gene: TRBV25-1; CDR3 protein: ASNRDRGDSNYGYT
D gene: NA; J gene: TRBJ1-1; V gene: TRBV29-1; CDR3 protein: SVVTDMNTEAF
D gene: NA; J gene: TRBJ1-3; V gene: TRBV7-9; CDR3 protein: ASRGVRNTIY
D gene: NA; J gene: TRBJ1-4; V gene: TRBV29-1; CDR3 protein: SVGRAGYNEKLF
D gene: NA; J gene: TRBJ1-1; V gene: TRBV7-8; CDR3 protein: ASSLGGEGGAF
D gene: NA; J gene: TRBJ1-1; V gene: TRBV29-1; CDR3 protein: SLISREAF
D gene: TRBD1; J gene: TRBJ1-2; V gene: TRBV29-1; CDR3 protein: SVELPGQANYGYT
D gene: TRBD1; J gene: TRBJ2-7; V gene: TRBV20-1; CDR3 protein: SAGLNRGHNEQY
D gene: NA; J gene: TRBJ2-2; V gene: TRBV19; CDR3 protein: ASTEGTANTGELF
D gene: NA; J gene: TRBJ1-4; V gene: TRBV2; CDR3 protein: ASSWGDCEKLF
D gene: NA; J gene: TRBJ2-6; V gene: TRBV29-1; CDR3 protein: SVESGTGANVLT
D gene: NA; J gene: TRBJ1-6; V gene: TRBV19; CDR3 protein: ASSIDGAAGAPLH
D gene: NA; J gene: TRBJ2-5; V gene: TRBV2; CDR3 protein: ASSVRGRQETQY
D gene: NA; J gene: TRBJ1-2; V gene: TRBV7-9; CDR3 protein: ASSATGTAINYGYT
D gene: NA; J gene: TRBJ2-7; V gene: TRBV5-4; CDR3 protein: ASSQGQFNEQC
D gene: NA; J gene: TRBJ2-5; V gene: TRBV6-6; CDR3 protein: ASRTSLETQY
D gene: TRBD1; J gene: TRBJ2-7; V gene: TRBV20-1; CDR3 protein: SAKTTGTGVGEQY
D gene: TRBD1; J gene: TRBJ2-5; V gene: TRBV5-4; CDR3 protein: ASSWKGDRETQY
D gene: NA; J gene: TRBJ1-1; V gene: TRBV7-9; CDR3 protein: ATPGGGREEAF
D gene: TRBD1; J gene: TRBJ2-7; V gene: TRBV7-9; CDR3 protein: ASHTGTGASYEQY
D gene: NA; J gene: TRBJ1-2; V gene: TRBV7-6; CDR3 protein: ASSLGPGGGYT
D gene: TRBD1; J gene: TRBJ2-5; V gene: TRBV25-1; CDR3 protein: ASSGTGPLKSQY
D gene: NA; J gene: TRBJ1-6; V gene: TRBV7-9; CDR3 protein: ASSLEGGRRSPLH
D gene: NA; J gene: TRBJ2-2; V gene: TRBV14; CDR3 protein: ASSQDYRATGELF
D gene: NA; J gene: TRBJ1-2; V gene: TRBV5-1; CDR3 protein: ASSPGTEDGYT
D gene: NA; J gene: TRBJ1-5; V gene: TRBV2; CDR3 protein: ASSPKSVEQPQH
D gene: NA; J gene: TRBJ1-1; V gene: TRBV7-9; CDR3 protein: ASSPRQPSMNTEAF